This record covers a single T cell receptor (beta chain). Different DNA sequences within this sample yield the same CDR3. The table came from immunoSEQ multiplex PCR; TCRdb's copy has only in-frame clones and leaves some out. The table has 380,000 or so clones, about 83% seen once. The source of the sample is a study of Ad26.COV2.S vaccination and SARS-CoV-2 variants. Whole-study context: Intramuscular Ad26.COV2.S doses were given once or twice, 56 days apart.

Treatment denoted: 19 received Ad26.COV2.S at low or high dose, single or two shots; 5 received placebo; per-sample allocation not given. Sampling took place 63 days after the first vaccine or placebo injection. There are 13 residues in the CDR3. The V end was cut by 3 bases, the J end by 0 bases, with 6 bases between. CDR1 is KGHSH, CDR2 LQKENI, per germline. Sequenced material: peripheral blood, taken in a trial of Ad26.COV2.S vaccine versus placebo. The J gene is TRBJ2-7, the V gene TRBV18, with no clear D. This TCR came from a person between 18 and 65 years old who received the Ad26.COV2.S COVID-19 vaccine or a placebo. The CDR3 loop reads CASSPPSSYEQYF. The CDR3 DNA reads as TGTGCCAGCTCACCGCCGTCCTCCTACGAGCAGTACTTC. Drawing the rest from reference TRBV18 and TRBJ2-7, the complete variable domain is NAGVMQNPRHLVRRRGQEARLRCSPMKGHSHVYWYRQLPEEGLKFMVYLQKENIIDESGMPKERFSAEFPKEGPSILRIQQVVRGDSAAYFCASSPPSSYEQYFGPGTRLTVT.